The clone carrying this T cell receptor beta chain was recorded many times. Its antigen is unidentified. CDR1 and CDR2 from the germline V gene are MNHEY and SVGAGI. The CDR3 length is 16 residues. V was clipped by 1 base and J by 7 bases, with 19 bases between them. The record originates from a study of read filtering for tumor transcriptome and immune sequencing. Study information: Revised staging placed eight or nine patients in R-ISS I, 15 to 20 in II, 7 in III. DNase treatment preceded whole-transcriptome library preparation. Whole-study results and caveats: Sorted CD138-negative bone marrow cells were not purified T cells.

The library was built from 400 ng RNA with molecular barcoded adaptors for alpha/delta and beta/gamma chains. TCRdb processed the reads anew with MiXCR; each CDR3 protein has one entry. Counted here are roughly 130,000 distinct CDR3 sequences, 10% to 15% occurring once; the ten biggest clones make up approximately 10%. The chain recombines TRBV6-5 with TRBJ1-1; D possibly corresponds to TRBD1 (6 bases). The sample comprised a population of CD138-negative cells sorted from bone marrow. The origin of this receptor is a donor at least 40 years old with multiple myeloma. This CDR3 reads CASSYLRTAPDFEAFF. CDR3 sequence (DNA): TGTGCCAGCAGTTACTTACGGACAGCTCCCGATTTTGAAGCTTTCTTT.